The 2 T cell receptor beta chains given below trace back to one sample, sequenced in a study of identical twins. TCRdb reanalysed the 5' RACE reads using MiXCR and keeps one entry per CDR3 protein. The repertoire holds around 490,000 distinct CDR3 sequences, with under 25% as singletons. The same data also contributed to another study, on yellow fever vaccine responses in identical twins.

What was sequenced was CD4+ T cells sorted from blood. All receptors derive from a woman aged 18-29 years in good health.

Only a few counts were recorded for this clonotype. This chain links TRBV12-3 or TRBV12-4 with TRBJ1-1; a weak D match, TRBD1 (5 bases). V shed 8 bases and J shed 7 bases, with 11 bases lying between them. The CDR3 is made up of 11 amino acids. The CDR3: CASGTGLEAFF. The DNA for the CDR3 is TGTGCCAGCGGGACGGGCCTTGAAGCTTTCTTT.

This sequence joins TRBV3-1 and TRBJ1-1; no firm D call. Between the trimmed V and J ends, which lost 1 base and 8 bases, there was a span of 5 bases. This CDR3 comprises 11 residues. CDR1 LGHDT and CDR2 YNNKEL come from the germline V gene (reference sequence). CDR3 sequence: CASSQADEAFF. For the CDR3, the DNA is TGTGCCAGCAGCCAAGCCGACGAAGCTTTCTTT.